Each of the 30 T cell receptor beta chains below was sequenced from the same sample in a study of T cell responses to AZD1222 COVID-19 vaccine. Here immunoSEQ multiplex PCR was the method, and the copy in TCRdb shows in-frame clones only, minus some. The data contain some 160,000 clones, roughly 92% of them seen just once; the ten biggest clones take up 1.6%. The sample in question was peripheral blood, obtained on day 0 of AZD1222 vaccination. The receptor source for this set is an adult in good health.

The chain recombines TRBV6-5 with TRBJ1-1, with a possible D match to TRBD1 (6 bases). V was trimmed by 2 bases and J by 4 bases, leaving 14 bases between them. This CDR3 comprises 15 residues. In germline, CDR1 is MNHEY, CDR2 SVGAGI. The CDR3 spells CASSYPQTGSTEAFF. Here the CDR3 DNA reads TGTGCCAGCAGTTACCCACAAACAGGGAGCACTGAAGCTTTCTTT.

The chain joins TRBV11-2 to TRBJ1-6; D is possibly TRBD1 (6 bases). The germline CDR1 and CDR2 sequences are SGHAT and FQNNGV. The CDR3 length is 12 residues. Trimming left V 5 bases short and J 13 bases short, with 12 bases between. This chain's CDR3 is CASSLRTAPLHF. The CDR3 DNA reads TGTGCCAGCAGCCTACGGACAGCCCCCCTCCACTTT. The entire variable domain, with the rest obtained from reference TRBV11-2 and TRBJ1-6, is as follows: EAGVAQSPRYKIIEKRQSVAFWCNPISGHATLYWYQQILGQGPKLLIQFQNNGVVDDSQLPKDRFSAERLKGVDSTLKIQPAKLEDSAVYLCASSLRTAPLHFGNGTRLTVT.

The chain couples TRBV9 to TRBJ1-6; 8 nucleotides match TRBD1. Germline CDR1 is SGDLS and CDR2 is YYNGEE. Trimming at V came to 3 bases and at J to 7 bases, leaving 3 bases not matched to a gene. CDR3 length equals 14 residues. The CDR3 DNA reads TGTGCCAGCAGCGCCCGGGACAGGAATTCACCCCTCCACTTT. Encoded protein: CASSARDRNSPLHF.

This chain joins TRBV5-1 and TRBJ2-2; 8 nucleotides line up with TRBD1. Germline CDR1 is SGHRS and CDR2 is YFSETQ. The CDR3 runs to 15 residues. V gave up 4 bases and J gave up 4 bases; unmatched junction bases: 6. CDR3 in DNA: TGCGCCAGCAGCACAGGACAGGGATTCACCGGGGAGCTGTTTTTT. This translates into CASSTGQGFTGELFF.

This clone has only one observation. This chain connects TRBV19 to TRBJ2-5, with 7 bases that match TRBD1. Trimming removed 3 bases from V and 5 bases from J; junction bases left unmatched: 3. CDR3 length equals 13 residues. Germline-derived CDR1 and CDR2 are LNHDA and SQIVND (reference sequence). For the CDR3, the DNA is TGTGCCAGTAGTATGACCAGGGGGGAGACCCAGTACTTC. Encoded protein: CASSMTRGETQYF.

This clone has a single count. This rearrangement joins TRBV4-1 to TRBJ1-3, with a tentative D call TRBD1 (5 bases). V was clipped by 4 bases and J by 0 bases, with 16 bases between them. This CDR3 spans 17 amino acids. CDR1 and CDR2 from the germline V gene are MGHRA and YSYEKL. CDR3 in amino acids: CASSPGGISYSGNTIYF. The CDR3 DNA sequence: TGCGCCAGCAGCCCTGGGGGAATCTCTTACTCTGGAAACACCATATATTTT.

The rearrangement joins TRBV19 to TRBJ1-5; tentative D call: TRBD1 (6 bases). V shed 7 bases and J shed 2 bases, with 15 bases lying between them. The CDR3 extends over 15 amino acids. In germline, CDR1 is LNHDA, CDR2 SQIVND (reference sequence). The CDR3 reads CASTTRGRGNQPQHF. CDR3 sequence (DNA): TGTGCCAGTACCACCAGGGGCCGGGGCAATCAGCCCCAGCATTTT.

The chain links TRBV7-2 to TRBJ2-7; 10 positions match TRBD1. CDR1 SGHTA and CDR2 FQGNSA come from the germline V gene. The CDR3 runs to 13 residues. V dropped 5 bases and J dropped 4; count of bases not matched to a gene: 2. CDR3 amino acids: CASSDRGRYEQYF. CDR3 nucleotide sequence: TGTGCCAGCAGCGACAGGGGGCGATACGAGCAGTACTTC. The complete variable domain, with remaining parts taken from reference TRBV7-2 and TRBJ2-7, reads GAGVSQSPSNKVTEKGKDVELRCDPISGHTALYWYRQSLGQGLEFLIYFQGNSAPDKSGLPSDRFSAERTGGSVSTLTIQRTQQEDSAVYLCASSDRGRYEQYFGPGTRLTVT.

The chain uses TRBV6-6 and TRBJ2-5; no reliable D call. The CDR3 consists of 13 residues. Germline lookup yields CDR1 MNHNY and CDR2 SVGAGI (reference sequence). Trimming left V 7 bases short and J 2 bases short, with 11 bases between. The CDR3 sequence: CASTTGSQETQYF. The CDR3 nucleotides are TGTGCCAGCACCACGGGCTCTCAAGAGACCCAGTACTTC.

The chain uses TRBV7-9 and TRBJ1-4, with TRBD1 as a possible D gene (5 bases). The length of the CDR3 is 14 residues. The V end lost 6 bases, the J end lost 8 bases, and 16 bases lay between the germline ends. Germline CDR1 and CDR2: SEHNR and FQNEAQ (reference sequence). CDR3 bases: TGTGCCAGCAGACAGACCCGAGGGGACGAAAAACTGTTTTTT. Translating it yields CASRQTRGDEKLFF.

V usage is TRBV2 and J usage is TRBJ2-1, with D unresolved. V gave up 7 bases and J gave up 4 bases, with 17 bases separating them. This CDR3 has 15 amino acids. Germline loops: CDR1 SNHLY, CDR2 FYNNEI. Here the CDR3 DNA reads TGTGCCAGCACTGTGGCACAGTTAACTTACAATGAGCAGTTCTTC. Translated, it gives CASTVAQLTYNEQFF.

This clone appeared once. The chain is built from TRBV6-1 and TRBJ2-1; TRBD2 agrees at 8 bases. There are 16 residues in the CDR3. The J segment lost 3 bases and the V segment lost 2 bases, leaving 6 bases of the junction unmatched. Germline V gene lookup returns CDR1 MNHNS and CDR2 SASEGT. CDR3 amino acids: CASSEPRLASYNEQFF. In DNA, the CDR3 is TGTGCCAGCAGTGAACCGAGACTAGCGAGCTACAATGAGCAGTTCTTC.

The V and J genes are TRBV4-3 and TRBJ1-1; D remains unclear. Germline V gene lookup returns CDR1 LGHNA and CDR2 YSLEER. V lost 5 bases and J lost 0, with 7 bases in between. This CDR3 is 13 amino acids long. The CDR3 is CASSSGVNTEAFF. The CDR3 DNA follows: TGCGCCAGCAGCTCCGGAGTGAACACTGAAGCTTTCTTT.

The chain employs TRBV5-6 and TRBJ1-4, with unresolved D. V dropped 0 bases and J dropped 2 bases, with 5 bases sitting between them. CDR1 SGHDT and CDR2 YYEEEE come from the germline V gene. The CDR3 contains 14 residues. The CDR3 loop is CASSLEGTNEKLFF. The CDR3, as DNA: TGTGCCAGCAGCTTGGAAGGCACTAATGAAAAACTGTTTTTT. Full variable domain (missing parts from reference TRBV5-6 and TRBJ1-4): DAGVTQSPTHLIKTRGQQVTLRCSPKSGHDTVSWYQQALGQGPQFIFQYYEEEERQRGNFPDRFSGHQFPNYSSELNVNALLLGDSALYLCASSLEGTNEKLFFGSGTQLSVL.

V and J are TRBV5-1 and TRBJ2-5; 8 bases map to TRBD2. This CDR3 is 14 amino acids long. CDR1 SGHRS and CDR2 YFSETQ come from the germline V gene. The V segment lost 9 bases and the J segment 4 bases; nucleotides outside the gene matches: 11. CDR3 nucleotides: TGCGCCACGTCTGGCGGGGGGCGGGGAGAGACCCAGTACTTC. It translates to CATSGGGRGETQYF.

This chain joins TRBV5-1 and TRBJ2-1; 7 nucleotides line up with TRBD1. Germline assignment: CDR1 SGHRS and CDR2 YFSETQ. V was pared by 2 bases and J by 0 bases, with 5 bases of the junction left unmatched. CDR3 size: 16 residues. CDR3 coding DNA: TGCGCCAGCAGCTTTGCGGACAGGAACTCCTACAATGAGCAGTTCTTC. This codes for CASSFADRNSYNEQFF.

The rearrangement uses TRBV6-1 and TRBJ1-1; D possibly corresponds to TRBD1 (6 bases). V was clipped by 1 base and J by 0 bases, with 12 bases between them. The CDR3 runs 16 residues. Germline CDR1 MNHNS, CDR2 SASEGT. DNA for the CDR3: TGTGCCAGCAGTGAAGTCGGGGGGCGTGTGAACACTGAAGCTTTCTTT. Protein: CASSEVGGRVNTEAFF.

This clone was recorded once. The chain has TRBV21-1 and TRBJ1-1. TRBV21-1 is listed as a pseudogene. The CDR3 runs 12 residues. The CDR3 DNA sequence: TGTGCCAGCAGCGATGAGGACACTGAAGCTTTCTTT. Amino acids: CASSDEDTEAFF.

The genes are TRBV7-2 and TRBJ2-7, with TRBD1 matching over 7 bases. Germline V gene lookup returns CDR1 SGHTA and CDR2 FQGNSA. This CDR3 comprises 15 residues. Trimming took 3 bases from V and 4 from J; bases not matched to a gene: 9. CDR3 region: CASSFTGARTYEQYF. The DNA for the CDR3 is TGTGCCAGCAGCTTCACAGGGGCTAGGACGTACGAGCAGTACTTC.

The chain is built from TRBV19 and TRBJ2-7; D remains unclear. The CDR3 extends over 14 amino acids. Trimming shortened V by 10 bases and J by 5 bases, and 21 bases separated the two germline ends. The germline gives CDR1 LNHDA, CDR2 SQIVND (reference sequence). Here the CDR3 DNA reads TGTGCCACCTCAGATAGGGCTCAACTGGACGAGCAGTACTTC. Amino acids: CATSDRAQLDEQYF.

This chain connects TRBV7-2 to TRBJ2-7; TRBD1 or TRBD2 may be the D gene (6 bases each). The germline V gene encodes CDR1 SGHTA and CDR2 FQGNSA. This CDR3 region has 15 residues. V was clipped by 6 bases and J by 1 base, with 16 bases between them. For the CDR3, the DNA is TGTGCCAGCAGTCCGGGGGCCAGCGGATCCTACGAGCAGTACTTC. It codes for CASSPGASGSYEQYF.

The chain carries TRBV6-6 and TRBJ1-4, with unresolved D. Trimming stripped 11 bases from V and 3 bases from J, with 10 bases between. CDR3 size: 12 residues. From germline, CDR1 is MNHNY and CDR2 SVGAGI (reference sequence). In nucleotides, the CDR3 is TGTGCCGTAACCGGTGCTAATGAAAAACTGTTTTTT. Protein: CAVTGANEKLFF.

V and J are TRBV4-1 and TRBJ2-2; TRBD1 aligns across 9 bases. Germline V lookup: CDR1 MGHRA, CDR2 YSYEKL. J lost 4 bases, V lost 3 bases, and 12 bases had no gene match. The CDR3 runs 18 residues. Written as DNA, the CDR3 is TGCGCCAGCAGCCAGGCCCACACAGGGGGCCTTGGCACCGGGGAGCTGTTTTTT. It is translated as CASSQAHTGGLGTGELFF.

The V call is TRBV30, the J call TRBJ2-3; 7 bases agree with TRBD1. J lost 0 bases, V lost 2 bases, and 2 bases had no gene match. This CDR3 is 14 amino acids long. Germline lookup yields CDR1 GTSNPN and CDR2 SVGIG (reference sequence). The CDR3 region is CAWSSGQSTDTQYF. CDR3 bases: TGTGCCTGGAGTTCGGGACAGAGCACAGATACGCAGTATTTT.

As for this clone: In the same sample, other DNA sequences code for this CDR3. The chain joins TRBV3-1 (or the pseudogene TRBV3-2) to TRBJ2-1; 9 nucleotides match TRBD2. Germline-derived CDR1 and CDR2 are LGHDT and YNNKEL (reference sequence). V lost 1 base to trimming and J lost 4 bases; unmatched junction nucleotides: 5. CDR3 length: 16 amino acids. The CDR3 is CASSQGTSGLYNEQFF. CDR3 sequence (DNA): TGTGCCAGCAGCCAAGGTACTAGCGGGTTGTACAATGAGCAGTTCTTC.

The V and J genes are TRBV10-3 and TRBJ2-3; D is unclear. CDR3 length equals 16 residues. CDR1 ENHRY and CDR2 SYGVKD come from the germline V gene. V lost 4 bases to trimming and J lost 4 bases, with 18 bases between them. CDR3 amino acids: CAISGAFRGGSDTQYF. CDR3 sequence (DNA): TGTGCCATCAGTGGCGCCTTCCGAGGTGGTTCAGATACGCAGTATTTT.

The chain joins TRBV5-1 to TRBJ2-5, with TRBD2 matching over 9 bases. The CDR3 sequence is 16 residues long. Germline CDR1 and CDR2: SGHRS and YFSETQ. V gave up 4 bases and J gave up 4 bases; unmatched junction bases: 11. The CDR3 is CASSPRTAGGGETQYF. The CDR3 nucleotides read TGCGCCAGCAGCCCAAGAACAGCGGGGGGCGGAGAGACCCAGTACTTC.

This clone is a singleton in its sample. V and J are TRBV3-1 (or the pseudogene TRBV3-2) and TRBJ1-2; TRBD1 aligns across 7 bases. V trimming: 4 bases; J trimming: 5 bases; junction bases outside the gene matches: 10. CDR1 is LGHDT and CDR2 is YNNKEL in the germline V gene (reference sequence). The CDR3 sequence is 15 residues long. The CDR3 DNA reads TGTGCCAGCAGCCCTTCCGACAGGGTTGGTTATGGCTACACCTTC. Translated: CASSPSDRVGYGYTF.

This chain uses TRBV11-2 with TRBJ1-4; TRBD1 matches at 7 bases. CDR1 and CDR2 (germline): SGHAT, FQNNGV. The CDR3 runs 16 residues. J was trimmed by 4 bases and V by 5 bases; bases with no gene match: 10. This CDR3 is CASSASRDRSNEKLFF. DNA of the CDR3: TGTGCCAGCAGCGCCAGCCGGGACAGAAGTAATGAAAAACTGTTTTTT. Full variable domain (outside the CDR3, taken from reference TRBV11-2 and TRBJ1-4): EAGVAQSPRYKIIEKRQSVAFWCNPISGHATLYWYQQILGQGPKLLIQFQNNGVVDDSQLPKDRFSAERLKGVDSTLKIQPAKLEDSAVYLCASSASRDRSNEKLFFGSGTQLSVL.

The chain is built from TRBV6-5 and TRBJ1-2; unclear D gene. Germline assignment: CDR1 MNHEY and CDR2 SVGAGI. V was shortened by 2 bases and J by 6 bases, with 10 bases between the two germline ends. The CDR3 sequence is 13 residues long. The CDR3 is CASSYAPRNGYTF. The DNA for the CDR3 is TGTGCCAGCAGTTACGCGCCCAGGAATGGCTACACCTTC.